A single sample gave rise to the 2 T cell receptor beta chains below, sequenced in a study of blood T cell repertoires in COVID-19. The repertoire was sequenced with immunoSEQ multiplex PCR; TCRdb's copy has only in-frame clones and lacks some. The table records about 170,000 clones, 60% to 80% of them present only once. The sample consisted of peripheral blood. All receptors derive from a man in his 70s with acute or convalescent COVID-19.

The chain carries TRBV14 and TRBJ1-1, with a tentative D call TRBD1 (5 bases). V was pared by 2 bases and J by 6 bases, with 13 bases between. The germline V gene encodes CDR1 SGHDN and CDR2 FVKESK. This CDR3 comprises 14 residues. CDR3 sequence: CASSQIRGFAEAFF. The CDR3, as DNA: TGTGCCAGCAGCCAAATTAGGGGTTTCGCTGAAGCTTTCTTT.

Here the CDR3 reads CASSSRGKREGFETQYF. DNA for the CDR3: TGTGCCAGCAGCTCCAGGGGAAAGCGGGAGGGCTTTGAGACCCAGTACTTC. The V call is TRBV7-3, the J call TRBJ2-5, with 10 bases fitting TRBD2. Germline lookup yields CDR1 SGHTA and CDR2 FQGTGA. The CDR3 has 17 residues. The trim removed 4 bases at V and 5 bases at J, leaving 13 bases unmatched. The variable domain in full, with the rest retrieved from reference TRBV7-3 and TRBJ2-5, is GAGVSQTPSNKVTEKGKYVELRCDPISGHTALYWYRQSLGQGPEFLIYFQGTGAADDSGLPNDRFFAVRPEGSVSTLKIQRTERGDSAVYLCASSSRGKREGFETQYFGPGTRLLVL.